One sample yielded the 26 T cell receptor beta chains listed below, sequenced in a study of brain T cells in children with intractable seizures (dated by TCRdb to 2020 to 2022). Receptors were amplified or captured by the immunoSEQ multiplex PCR assay. The table comes from immuneACCESS by way of TCRdb, which keeps in-frame sequences with V and J called. Part of the clones is missing from these tables; in studies checked, under half for an unresolved V gene and the rest for unknown reasons. Within this sample are 5,600 or so clones, with roughly nine tenths of them counted one time only. Roughly 1.8% of the sample is in the top ten clones. Taken with the paper, the label for time point translates to: resected brain tissue, or blood drawn just prior to surgery. Surgery cases with the highest brain T cell transcript signatures were selected for TCR beta chain sequencing of brain tissue and, where available, blood.

Sequences were derived from resected brain tissue, sampled at surgery. These receptors were collected from a boy under two years old with focal cortical dysplasia and intractable seizures.

The rearrangement links TRBV2 to TRBJ2-7, with 7 bases that match TRBD2. J was trimmed by 2 bases and V by 4 bases; bases with no gene match: 8. There are 15 residues in the CDR3. The germline V gene has CDR1 SNHLY and CDR2 FYNNEI. DNA of the CDR3: TGTGCCAGCAGTGGTGGCGGGGGACCCGCCTACGAGCAGTACTTC. Translated, it gives CASSGGGGPAYEQYF.

The V call is TRBV5-1, the J call TRBJ2-1, with D uncertain. The CDR3 is 17 residues long. Germline V gives CDR1 SGHRS, CDR2 YFSETQ. V lost 0 bases and J lost 3, with 16 bases in between. CDR3 amino acids: CASSLGVLGNLYNEQFF. The DNA of the CDR3 is TGCGCCAGCAGCTTGGGGGTTCTGGGGAACCTCTACAATGAGCAGTTCTTC.

This rearrangement joins TRBV7-2 to TRBJ2-5; no clear D. CDR1 is SGHTA, CDR2 FQGNSA, per germline. The V and J ends lost 3 bases and 5 bases respectively, with 16 bases between them. This CDR3 has 15 amino acids. The CDR3 sequence is CASSFVAGPQETQYF. The CDR3 DNA is TGTGCCAGCAGCTTCGTGGCAGGACCTCAGGAGACCCAGTACTTC. Based on the CDR3 plus reference TRBV7-2 and TRBJ2-5, the full variable domain is GAGVSQSPSNKVTEKGKDVELRCDPISGHTALYWYRQSLGQGLEFLIYFQGNSAPDKSGLPSDRFSAERTGGSVSTLTIQRTQQEDSAVYLCASSFVAGPQETQYFGPGTRLLVL.

This rearrangement joins TRBV4-1 to TRBJ2-5; D is uncertain. V lost 0 bases and J 4 bases, leaving 0 bases between the germline ends. Germline V gene lookup returns CDR1 MGHRA and CDR2 YSYEKL. The CDR3 loop spans 11 amino acids. CDR3 bases: TGCGCCAGCAGCCAAGAAGAGACCCAGTACTTC. Residues: CASSQEETQYF.

The chain couples TRBV25-1 to TRBJ2-1, with TRBD1 identical over 11 bases. Germline V CDR1 and CDR2: MGHDK, SYGVNS. V lost 4 bases, J lost 5 bases, and 10 bases stayed unmatched. CDR3 length: 17 residues. The CDR3 loop reads CASSGDRGGRRHNEQFF. In DNA, the CDR3 is TGTGCCAGCAGTGGGGACAGGGGGGGACGCAGGCACAATGAGCAGTTCTTC.

The chain couples TRBV15 to TRBJ1-2; perhaps TRBD1 as D (6 bases). The CDR3 runs to 15 residues. Germline V CDR1 and CDR2: LNHNV, YYDKDF (reference sequence). The V gene lost 0 bases and the J gene lost 6 bases, with 14 bases spanning the gap. CDR3 region: CATSRDRARGHGYTF. In DNA, the CDR3 is TGTGCCACCAGCAGAGATAGAGCCCGGGGGCATGGCTACACCTTC.

The J gene is TRBJ1-5, the V gene TRBV19, with 7 nucleotides matching TRBD1. V shed 5 bases and J 0 bases; nucleotides not matched to a gene: 4. The CDR3 loop spans 15 amino acids. Germline assignment: CDR1 LNHDA and CDR2 SQIVND (reference sequence). Written as DNA, the CDR3 is TGTGCCAGTAGTGCTACAGGGGTTAGCAATCAGCCCCAGCATTTT. The encoded protein is CASSATGVSNQPQHF.

The rearrangement links TRBV18 to TRBJ2-1; D possibly corresponds to TRBD2 (5 bases). Trimming removed 3 bases at V and 14 bases at J, with 17 bases between. The CDR3 consists of 13 residues. CDR1 is KGHSH, CDR2 LQKENI, per germline. The CDR3 bases are TGTGCCAGCTCACCGTACGACTACCCGGTGGAGTTCTTC. Translation gives CASSPYDYPVEFF.

The chain is built from TRBV10-3 and TRBJ2-3, with D perhaps TRBD2 (6 bases). V dropped 10 bases and J dropped 5 bases, with 19 bases sitting between them. CDR1 is ENHRY and CDR2 is SYGVKD in the germline V gene. The CDR3 has 14 residues. CDR3 protein: CATGTQGGGDTQYF. The CDR3 nucleotides read TGTGCCACCGGGACCCAGGGAGGAGGAGATACGCAGTATTTT.

This sequence joins TRBV5-1 and TRBJ2-7; the D is unclear. Trimming cost V 3 bases and J 3 bases, with 10 bases left between them. The CDR3 has 13 residues. CDR1 and CDR2 from the germline V gene are SGHRS and YFSETQ. For the CDR3, the DNA is TGCGCCAGCAGCTCGTCGGCGGACTACGAGCAGTACTTC. As protein: CASSSSADYEQYF. The complete variable domain, with remaining parts taken from reference TRBV5-1 and TRBJ2-7, reads KAGVTQTPRYLIKTRGQQVTLSCSPISGHRSVSWYQQTPGQGLQFLFEYFSETQRNKGNFPGRFSGRQFSNSRSEMNVSTLELGDSALYLCASSSSADYEQYFGPGTRLTVT.

The V gene is TRBV2, the J gene TRBJ1-5, with no clear D. Germline V gives CDR1 SNHLY, CDR2 FYNNEI. V lost 7 bases, J lost 0 bases, and 13 bases lay in between. This CDR3 is built from 15 residues. The CDR3 nucleotides read TGTGCCAGCAACCCGGAGAGCTATAGCAATCAGCCCCAGCATTTT. Protein sequence: CASNPESYSNQPQHF.

Only one count was recorded for this clone. The chain carries TRBV6-6 and TRBJ2-5; 12 nucleotides match TRBD2. The germline V gene encodes CDR1 MNHNY and CDR2 SVGAGI (reference sequence). V lost 5 bases to trimming and J lost 4 bases; unmatched junction nucleotides: 20. The CDR3 runs to 20 residues. CDR3 bases: TGTGCCAGCAGTCTAGAGGGACCAAGATGGCTGACTAGCGGGAGAGAGACCCAGTACTTC. It encodes CASSLEGPRWLTSGRETQYF.

The chain is built from TRBV28 and TRBJ1-4; the D gene is possibly TRBD1 (6 bases). CDR3 length: 14 amino acids. Trimming removed 11 bases from V and 8 bases from J, with 21 bases in between. In germline, CDR1 is MDHEN, CDR2 SYDVKM. This CDR3 reads CAGRRGGRGEKLFF. CDR3 DNA sequence: TGTGCCGGCCGGAGAGGGGGTAGAGGGGAAAAACTGTTTTTT.

The V gene is TRBV6-4, the J gene TRBJ2-6; TRBD1 matches 8 bases. Losses at the gene ends were 3 bases for V and 0 bases for J; bases not matched to a gene: 4. This CDR3 has 17 residues. The germline CDR1 and CDR2 sequences are MRHNA and SNTAGT. The CDR3 sequence: CASSDTGQGSGANVLTF. Written as DNA, the CDR3 is TGTGCCAGCAGTGATACAGGACAGGGCTCTGGGGCCAACGTCCTGACTTTC.

This clone was counted a single time. V gene TRBV7-3 combines with J gene TRBJ2-1, with 9 positions matching TRBD1. Germline CDR1 reads SGHTA; CDR2 reads FQGTGA. CDR3 length equals 16 residues. V was pared by 1 base and J by 3 bases, with 4 bases of the junction left unmatched. CDR3 residues: CASSLNPGQGYNEQFF. The CDR3 coding sequence is TGTGCCAGCAGCTTAAACCCGGGACAGGGCTACAATGAGCAGTTCTTC.

This clone came up once. The chain employs TRBV7-2 and TRBJ2-6; D perhaps matches TRBD1 (5 bases). This CDR3 comprises 16 residues. CDR1 and CDR2 from the germline V gene are SGHTA and FQGNSA. The V and J ends lost 2 bases and 1 base respectively, with 9 bases between them. In DNA form, the CDR3 reads TGTGCCAGCAGCTTAAGACAGTTATCTGGGGCCAACGTCCTGACTTTC. This codes for CASSLRQLSGANVLTF.

This clone was recorded a few times. The rearrangement uses TRBV15 and TRBJ1-6; TRBD1 matches 8 bases. This CDR3 has 15 residues. CDR1 is LNHNV, CDR2 YYDKDF, per germline (reference sequence). V was pared by 5 bases and J by 8 bases, with 8 bases of the junction left unmatched. DNA for the CDR3: TGTGCCACCAGCGAAGACAGGGGACAAGATTCACCCCTCCACTTT. As protein: CATSEDRGQDSPLHF.

This clone was recorded only once. V is TRBV5-4 and J is TRBJ2-1; 11 nucleotides align to TRBD2. Per germline, CDR1 SGHNT and CDR2 YYREEE (reference sequence). The CDR3 runs to 16 residues. V gave up 4 bases and J gave up 2 bases; unmatched junction bases: 5. The CDR3: CASSTRTSGPYNEQFF. In nucleotides, the CDR3 is TGTGCCAGCAGCACTAGGACTAGCGGGCCCTACAATGAGCAGTTCTTC.

This sequence joins TRBV5-3 and TRBJ2-5; D remains unclear. TRBV5-3 counts as an open reading frame of uncertain function. There are 8 residues in the CDR3. The germline V and J ends were trimmed by 2 bases and 14 bases, with 4 bases remaining between them. The CDR3 DNA reads as TGTGCCAGAAGCTTAATTTACTTC. Protein: CARSLIYF.

V and J are TRBV19 and TRBJ1-2; D call uncertain. The CDR3 is made up of 9 amino acids. Trimming pared 7 bases from V and 7 bases from J, leaving 4 bases between. The V gene's germline CDR1 is LNHDA and CDR2 SQIVND (reference sequence). The CDR3 sequence is CASNGGYTF. The CDR3 DNA follows: TGTGCCAGTAACGGTGGCTACACCTTC.

The chain is built from TRBV7-3 and TRBJ2-3, with TRBD2 matching 8 bases. Germline V gives CDR1 SGHTA, CDR2 FQGTGA. The junction had 9 bases not matched to a gene; V was cut back by 8 bases and J by 5 bases. This CDR3 spans 14 amino acids. In DNA form, the CDR3 reads TGTGCCAGCGGTCCGGGACTAGTAGTAGATACGCAGTATTTT. Its translation is CASGPGLVVDTQYF.

V gene TRBV18 combines with J gene TRBJ1-3, with TRBD1 matching 9 bases. Germline CDR1 is KGHSH and CDR2 is LQKENI. The CDR3 is 17 amino acids. V dropped 3 bases and J dropped 2; count of bases not matched to a gene: 8. The CDR3 spells CASSPNRGQGTGNTIYF. In nucleotides, the CDR3 is TGTGCCAGCTCACCTAACCGGGGACAGGGAACTGGAAACACCATATATTTT.

This clone was observed a few times. V gene TRBV6-5 combines with J gene TRBJ1-1; D is undetermined. V lost 7 bases to trimming and J lost 4 bases, with 10 bases between them. The CDR3 sequence is 12 residues long. CDR1 is MNHEY, CDR2 SVGAGI, per germline. The CDR3 loop reads CASKRWGTEAFF. The CDR3 region has the DNA TGTGCCAGCAAGAGGTGGGGCACTGAAGCTTTCTTT.

The chain uses TRBV10-3 and TRBJ2-5; unclear D gene. The CDR3 spans 15 residues. With 2 bases removed from V and 3 bases from J, the gap between germline ends came to 13 bases. Germline CDR1 reads ENHRY; CDR2 reads SYGVKD. CDR3 protein: CAISEAPVAKETQYF. As DNA, the CDR3 is TGTGCCATCAGTGAGGCCCCGGTGGCTAAAGAGACCCAGTACTTC.

V is TRBV4-2 and J is TRBJ2-7; 8 bases map to TRBD1. CDR1 is LGHNA, CDR2 YNFKEQ, per germline. With V trimmed by 4 bases and J by 3 bases, 5 bases remained unmatched. The CDR3 covers 14 residues. In nucleotides, the CDR3 is TGTGCCAGCAGCCCAGGGGGCAAGGTCTACGAGCAGTACTTC. It is translated as CASSPGGKVYEQYF.

This clone has only one observation. The chain employs TRBV5-1 and TRBJ2-5; D not resolved. The V end was cut by 2 bases, the J end by 5 bases, with 10 bases between. This CDR3 is built from 13 residues. Germline-derived CDR1 and CDR2 are SGHRS and YFSETQ. The CDR3 region has the DNA TGCGCCAGCAGCTTACACATACCGGAGACCCAGTACTTC. It translates to CASSLHIPETQYF.